What follows describes a single T cell receptor beta chain. Its antigen is as yet unknown. The length of the CDR3 is 18 residues. V was pared by 1 base and J by 7 bases, with 9 bases of the junction left unmatched. Per the germline V gene, CDR1 is SGHVS and CDR2 is FQNEAQ. The data originate from a study of a mutant IDH1 vaccine in newly diagnosed glioma. Across the study: Vaccines were first given 4-6 weeks after radiotherapy alone, or with temozolomide cycles. Treatment recipients were approximately 60% male and 37.5% female, and their mean age was roughly 40 years. Earlier treatment was radiotherapy, temozolomide, or both, with most getting both.

Profiling relied on immunoSEQ multiplex PCR, and the TCRdb table lists in-frame clones only, not all of them. The sample includes 8,500 to 14,000 clones, about four fifths of them seen just once. The time point is: week 47, end of study. Every vaccination contained 300 ug of the mutant IDH1 20-mer peptide and was paired with topical imiquimod. Patients, over weeks 1, 3, 5, 7, 11, 15, 19 and 23, received a total of eight vaccinations. Sample: PBMCs, taken from a glioma patient whose treatment included an IDH1 peptide vaccine. The V call is TRBV7-8, the J call TRBJ2-1, with 14 bases lining up with TRBD2. The TCR sequence derives from a man aged 30 to 45 with glioma. The DNA for the CDR3 is TGTGCCAGCAGCTTAGTGGTAGGGACTAGCGGGAGAGGGAATGAGCAGTTCTTC. This encodes CASSLVVGTSGRGNEQFF.